This T cell receptor beta chain was retrieved from a study of T-cell memory formation after mild COVID-19. On the study more broadly: There were largely donor-specific TCR clusters. The study, taken as a whole, reports: Contracting clones localized mainly to CM and EM when CD4+ and mainly to EMRA when CD8+. Clones contracting across day 15 to 85 had a balanced CD4/CD8 profile; later expanding clones leaned CD4+.

TCRdb itself ran the 5' RACE reads through MiXCR, one entry per CDR3 protein. The sample has 300,000 to 400,000 distinct CDR3 sequences; roughly 15% are singletons. Comment on this clonotype: Its antigen remains unidentified.

In germline, CDR1 is SGHRS, CDR2 YFSETQ. The CDR3 is 18 amino acids. Trimming removed 0 bases from V and 0 bases from J; junction bases left unmatched: 5. This sequence originates from a man aged 18 to 29 who had mild COVID-19 (a few samples of this study predate the infection). Cell type and time point are not known. V gene TRBV5-1 combines with J gene TRBJ2-4, with 11 nucleotides matching TRBD2. The sequencing input was PBMCs or a T cell subset sorted from them (not recorded which). The CDR3: CASSLGLAGGLAKNIQYF. DNA of the CDR3: TGCGCCAGCAGCTTGGGGCTAGCGGGGGGACTAGCCAAAAACATTCAGTACTTC. The variable domain in full, completed from reference TRBV5-1 and TRBJ2-4, reads KAGVTQTPRYLIKTRGQQVTLSCSPISGHRSVSWYQQTPGQGLQFLFEYFSETQRNKGNFPGRFSGRQFSNSRSEMNVSTLELGDSALYLCASSLGLAGGLAKNIQYFGAGTRLSVL.